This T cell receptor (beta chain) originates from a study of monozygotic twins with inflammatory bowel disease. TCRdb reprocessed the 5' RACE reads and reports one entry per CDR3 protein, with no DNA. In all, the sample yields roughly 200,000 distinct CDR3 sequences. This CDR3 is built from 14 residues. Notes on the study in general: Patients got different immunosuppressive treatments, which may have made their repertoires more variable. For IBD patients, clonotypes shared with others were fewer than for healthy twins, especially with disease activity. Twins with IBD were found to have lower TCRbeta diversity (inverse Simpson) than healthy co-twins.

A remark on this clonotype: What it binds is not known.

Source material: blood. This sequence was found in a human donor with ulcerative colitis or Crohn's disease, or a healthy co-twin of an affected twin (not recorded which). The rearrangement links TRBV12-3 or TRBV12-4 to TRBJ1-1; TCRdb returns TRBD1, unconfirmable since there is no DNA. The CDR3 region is CASSLGGQGVKAFF.